This T cell receptor (beta chain) comes out of a study of cytomegalovirus exposure and HLA in healthy donors. The study's findings and limits: A few CMV-associated chains were confirmed in vitro to be specific for CMV antigens. Using the classifier, cytomegalovirus status was reportedly diagnosed with high specificity and sensitivity.

Separation from the 666-subject first cohort characterized the roughly 120-subject validation cohort, to which the donors belonged. Profiling relied on immunoSEQ multiplex PCR, and the TCRdb table lists in-frame clones only, not all of them. Of 150,000 or so clones listed, 89% are singletons. Germline V gene sequence: CDR1 SGHTA, CDR2 FQGNSA. This CDR3 comprises 15 residues. V shed 5 bases and J 2 bases; nucleotides not matched to a gene: 7. Comment on this clone: No antigen is known for it.

This clonotype was sampled from a woman younger than 35 in good health and CMV-seropositive. Sequenced sample: PBMCs. This chain links TRBV7-2 with TRBJ2-7; TRBD2 matches 9 bases. CDR3 residues: CASSRGGGGAYEQYF. As DNA, the CDR3 is TGTGCCAGCAGCCGGGGCGGCGGGGGGGCCTACGAGCAGTACTTC.